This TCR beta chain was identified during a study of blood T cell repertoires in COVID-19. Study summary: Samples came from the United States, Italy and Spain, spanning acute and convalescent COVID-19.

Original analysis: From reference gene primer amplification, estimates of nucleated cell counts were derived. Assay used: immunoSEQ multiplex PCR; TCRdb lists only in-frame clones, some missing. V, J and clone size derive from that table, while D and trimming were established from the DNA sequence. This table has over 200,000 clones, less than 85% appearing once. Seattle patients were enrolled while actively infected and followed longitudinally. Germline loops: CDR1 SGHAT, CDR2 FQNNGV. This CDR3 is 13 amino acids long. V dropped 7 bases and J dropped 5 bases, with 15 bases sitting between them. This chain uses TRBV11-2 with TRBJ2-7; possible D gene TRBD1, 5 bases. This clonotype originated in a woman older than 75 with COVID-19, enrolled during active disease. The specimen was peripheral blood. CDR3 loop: CASTRDLVDEQYF. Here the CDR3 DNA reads TGTGCCAGCACCAGGGATTTGGTGGACGAGCAGTACTTC.